A selection of T cell receptor beta chains follows, all from one sample in a study of spatial heterogeneity in lung cancer. TCRdb processed the 5' RACE reads anew with MiXCR; each CDR3 protein has one entry. The data hold 3,600 or so distinct CDR3 sequences, with about 7.7% observed a single time. The sequencing here drew on normal lung tissue next to the tumor, taken at surgery. All receptors derive from a male donor with early-stage non-small cell lung cancer. Each CDR3 is given with its conserved first and last residue. A D gene is named only where the DNA matches it firmly. The listing skips clone size in some rows; elsewhere it reads once, few, many or a size class.

clone size: many; J gene: TRBJ2-2; D gene: TRBD2; V gene: TRBV7-2; CDR3 DNA: TGTGCCACCCCCAGGGCTAGCGGATCGAACACCGGGGAGCTGTTTTTT; CDR3 protein: CATPRASGSNTGELFF
clone size: -; J gene: TRBJ2-3; D gene: -; V gene: TRBV7-2; CDR3 DNA: TGTGCCAGCAGCCTCTTACTAGTAGATACGCAGTATTTT; CDR3 protein: CASSLLLVDTQYF
clone size: few; J gene: TRBJ2-1; D gene: -; V gene: TRBV5-6; CDR3 DNA: TGTGCCAGCAGCTTGGGGCACGGGGACAATGAGCAGTTCTTC; CDR3 protein: CASSLGHGDNEQFF
clone size: many; J gene: TRBJ2-3; D gene: TRBD2; V gene: TRBV12-3/TRBV12-4; CDR3 DNA: TGTGCCTCCCCCCCCGGACTAGCTACAGATACGCAGTATTTT; CDR3 protein: CASPPGLATDTQYF
clone size: many; J gene: TRBJ2-5; D gene: -; V gene: TRBV10-3; CDR3 DNA: TGTGCCACAGGGACGGCGCAAGAGACCCAGTACTTC; CDR3 protein: CATGTAQETQYF
clone size: medium-sized; J gene: TRBJ1-1; D gene: -; V gene: TRBV29-1; CDR3 DNA: TGCAGCGTTGATGACGGCGCTGAAGCTTTCTTT; CDR3 protein: CSVDDGAEAFF
clone size: many; J gene: TRBJ2-7; D gene: -; V gene: TRBV7-3; CDR3 DNA: TGTGCCAGCAGCTTAACAGTGACGGATTATCCCTACGAGCAGTACTTC; CDR3 protein: CASSLTVTDYPYEQYF
clone size: medium-sized; J gene: TRBJ2-3; D gene: -; V gene: TRBV4-2; CDR3 DNA: TGTGCCAGCAGCCGACCCTTGGAAAGCCACACAGATACGCAGTATTTT; CDR3 protein: CASSRPLESHTDTQYF
clone size: many; J gene: TRBJ2-3; D gene: -; V gene: TRBV7-3; CDR3 DNA: TGTGCCAGCAGCTGGACTCCTACAGATACGCAGTATTTT; CDR3 protein: CASSWTPTDTQYF
clone size: many; J gene: TRBJ2-1; D gene: TRBD2; V gene: TRBV14; CDR3 DNA: TGTGCCAGCAGCCAAGAGAGCGGGGCCTACAATGAGCAGTTCTTC; CDR3 protein: CASSQESGAYNEQFF
clone size: medium-sized; J gene: TRBJ1-1; D gene: -; V gene: TRBV6-5; CDR3 DNA: TGTGCCAGCAGCCCTTTGCCGGACACTGAAGCTTTCTTT; CDR3 protein: CASSPLPDTEAFF
clone size: many; J gene: TRBJ2-5; D gene: TRBD1; V gene: TRBV7-7; CDR3 DNA: TGTGCTAGCAGCTTAGGGGGCCAGCTAGAGACCCAGTACTTC; CDR3 protein: CASSLGGQLETQYF
clone size: medium-sized; J gene: TRBJ2-5; D gene: -; V gene: TRBV7-3; CDR3 DNA: TGTGCCAGCAGCCCTGCGAGGAGTGAGACCCAGTACTTC; CDR3 protein: CASSPARSETQYF
clone size: medium-sized; J gene: TRBJ2-1; D gene: TRBD1; V gene: TRBV24-1; CDR3 DNA: TGTGCCTCCTCCACCAGTGGGGGGGGACAGGGGGTAAATGAGCAGTTCTTC; CDR3 protein: CASSTSGGGQGVNEQFF
clone size: medium-sized; J gene: TRBJ1-1; D gene: TRBD1; V gene: TRBV2; CDR3 DNA: TGTGCCAGCGGAACAGGGGATGTCCCTGAAGCTTTCTTT; CDR3 protein: CASGTGDVPEAFF
clone size: -; J gene: TRBJ2-1; D gene: TRBD1; V gene: TRBV20-1; CDR3 DNA: TGCAGTGCCAGGACAGGGAGGAATGAGCAGTTCTTC; CDR3 protein: CSARTGRNEQFF
clone size: -; J gene: TRBJ2-1; D gene: TRBD2; V gene: TRBV6-5; CDR3 DNA: TGTGCCAGCAGTTACTCTCCAGCGGGAGGGTTATACAATGAGCAGTTCTTC; CDR3 protein: CASSYSPAGGLYNEQFF
clone size: medium-sized; J gene: TRBJ2-5; D gene: TRBD2; V gene: TRBV11-2; CDR3 DNA: TGTGCCAGCAGCAAAATTGAACCGGGACTAGCGGGGGGGCCGAAAGAGACCCAGTACTTC; CDR3 protein: CASSKIEPGLAGGPKETQYF
clone size: medium-sized; J gene: TRBJ1-2; D gene: TRBD1; V gene: TRBV23-1; CDR3 DNA: TGCGCCAGCAGTCCCCCGGGACAGCACTATGGCTACACCTTC; CDR3 protein: CASSPPGQHYGYTF
clone size: many; J gene: TRBJ1-5; D gene: -; V gene: TRBV29-1; CDR3 DNA: TGCAGCGTCTTGACAGATAGCAATCAGCCCCAGCATTTT; CDR3 protein: CSVLTDSNQPQHF
clone size: many; J gene: TRBJ2-2; D gene: TRBD2; V gene: TRBV10-3; CDR3 DNA: TGTGCCATCAGTGAGTCGACCTCAATAGCGGGACCCGGGGAGCTGTTTTTT; CDR3 protein: CAISESTSIAGPGELFF
clone size: many; J gene: TRBJ2-1; D gene: -; V gene: TRBV20-1; CDR3 DNA: TGCAGTGCTAGAGATACGGCAAACTACAATGAGCAGTTCTTC; CDR3 protein: CSARDTANYNEQFF
clone size: medium-sized; J gene: TRBJ2-1; D gene: -; V gene: TRBV19; CDR3 DNA: TGTGCCAGTAGTATCCCCTCCTACAATGAGCAGTTCTTC; CDR3 protein: CASSIPSYNEQFF
clone size: many; J gene: TRBJ2-4; D gene: TRBD1; V gene: TRBV20-1; CDR3 DNA: TGCAGTGCTGAACCGTGGGACAGGGAAAACATTCAGTACTTC; CDR3 protein: CSAEPWDRENIQYF
clone size: medium-sized; J gene: TRBJ1-1; D gene: -; V gene: TRBV7-9; CDR3 DNA: TGTGCCAGCAGCATCGAGACCAGGGCTACTGAAGCTTTCTTT; CDR3 protein: CASSIETRATEAFF